A selection of T cell receptor beta chains follows, all from one sample in a study of beta chain features in type 1 diabetes. This table comes from immunoSEQ multiplex PCR, and its TCRdb copy is limited to in-frame clones, with some not included. The sample shows about 140,000 clones, roughly 9.3% of them seen only once. The sample consisted of central memory CD4+ T cells from blood. These receptors all come from a middle-aged woman in good health. Both conserved end residues are part of each CDR3. The D gene is left open where the match is weak. Size is stated for part of the rows, as once, few or many counts, or as a class when the clone is expanded.

TRBJ2-5 | few | TRBV5-6 | . | CASSQEGPAGGGTQYF | TGTGCCAGCAGCCAGGAAGGGCCTGCTGGGGGAGGGACCCAGTACTTC
TRBJ2-1 | . | TRBV9 | TRBD1 | CASSPLDRVYNEQFF | TGTGCCAGCAGCCCCCTGGACAGGGTGTACAATGAGCAGTTCTTC
TRBJ2-7 | many | TRBV6-5 | . | CASSPRGVEQYF | TGTGCCAGCAGTCCCCGAGGTGTCGAGCAGTACTTC
TRBJ2-5 | . | TRBV4-3 | TRBD2 | CASSQATGGRRTQYF | TGCGCCAGCAGCCAAGCGACGGGGGGTCGAAGGACCCAGTACTTC
TRBJ2-7 | few | TRBV7-6 | . | CASSLVTGFTSYEQYF | TGTGCCAGCAGCTTGGTCACAGGGTTCACATCCTACGAGCAGTACTTC
TRBJ1-1 | . | TRBV7-9 | TRBD1 | CASSPQLNRGPAFF | TGTGCCAGCAGCCCGCAATTGAACAGGGGTCCAGCTTTCTTT
TRBJ2-1 | many | TRBV9 | . | CASSVGRGPRYNEQFF | TGTGCCAGCAGCGTAGGGCGGGGTCCTAGGTACAATGAGCAGTTCTTC
TRBJ2-3 | few | TRBV5-1 | . | CASSFSGDTQYF | TGCGCCAGCAGCTTTAGCGGAGATACGCAGTATTTT
TRBJ1-2 | many | TRBV4-3 | . | CASSQPGSRYGYTF | TGCGCCAGCAGCCAACCGGGATCACGCTATGGCTACACCTTC
TRBJ2-3 | few | TRBV5-6 | . | CASRTGGPLRTDTQYF | TGTGCCAGCAGGACGGGGGGCCCCCTTCGCACAGATACGCAGTATTTT
TRBJ1-5 | . | TRBV9 | . | CASSVAPDSLQPQHF | TGTGCCAGCAGCGTAGCCCCCGACAGTCTTCAGCCCCAGCATTTT
TRBJ2-3 | . | TRBV6-4 | TRBD2 | CASSDSPSGVPTQYF | TGTGCCAGCAGTGACTCCCCTAGCGGGGTCCCTACGCAGTATTTT
TRBJ2-7 | few | TRBV19 | . | CASSIGRGTEFYEQYF | TGTGCCAGTAGTATAGGTCGCGGGACAGAATTCTACGAGCAGTACTTC
TRBJ1-2 | few | TRBV15 | . | CATSRDQGGERGYTF | TGTGCCACCAGCAGAGATCAGGGAGGGGAGAGGGGCTACACCTTC
TRBJ2-1 | . | TRBV4-3 | . | CASSQDLVRSSYNEQFF | TGCGCCAGCAGCCAAGATTTAGTACGGAGCTCCTACAATGAGCAGTTCTTC
TRBJ2-6 | many | TRBV18 | TRBD1 | CASSSPGQSSGANVLTF | TGTGCCAGCTCATCCCCGGGACAGAGCTCTGGGGCCAACGTCCTGACTTTC
TRBJ1-5 | few | TRBV28 | . | CASSLVAGPQHF | TGTGCCAGCAGTTTAGTTGCCGGGCCCCAGCATTTT
TRBJ2-3 | few | TRBV5-1 | TRBD2 | CASRLGTSGGPTDTQYF | TGCGCCAGCAGACTGGGGACTAGCGGGGGGCCCACAGATACGCAGTATTTT
TRBJ2-5 | . | TRBV5-1 | TRBD1 | CASSLGRGPQETQYF | TGCGCCAGCAGCTTGGGTAGGGGGCCCCAAGAGACCCAGTACTTC
TRBJ2-2 | . | TRBV18 | TRBD2 | CASSPRAQRGAANTGELFF | TGTGCCAGCTCACCGCGGGCCCAGCGGGGGGCCGCGAACACCGGGGAGCTGTTTTTT
TRBJ1-2 | . | TRBV2 | . | CASSELPTVGYTF | TGTGCCAGCAGTGAATTACCGACAGTCGGCTACACCTTC
TRBJ1-3 | . | TRBV6-5 | TRBD1 | CASRISRDRVDTIYF | TGTGCCAGCAGAATATCCCGGGACAGGGTGGACACCATATATTTT
TRBJ1-6 | many | TRBV21-1 | . | CASSKGPPGARSYNSPLHF | TGTGCCAGCAGCAAAGGGCCCCCTGGGGCCCGCTCCTATAATTCACCCCTCCACTTT
TRBJ1-5 | . | TRBV2 | . | CASIPDNNQPQHF | TGTGCCAGCATCCCGGACAACAATCAGCCCCAGCATTTT
TRBJ1-1 | many | TRBV2 | . | CASMRTADTEAFF | TGTGCCAGCATGCGGACAGCGGACACTGAAGCTTTCTTT
TRBJ1-2 | . | TRBV29-1 | . | CSVESWAVNGYTF | TGCAGCGTTGAAAGTTGGGCAGTTAATGGCTACACCTTC
TRBJ1-2 | few | TRBV29-1 | TRBD1 | CSVGQGNYGYTF | TGCAGCGTCGGACAGGGGAACTATGGCTACACCTTC
TRBJ2-1 | . | TRBV7-9 | TRBD2 | CASSISGGSYNEQFF | TGTGCCAGCAGCATTAGCGGGGGCTCCTACAATGAGCAGTTCTTC
TRBJ2-1 | few | TRBV14 | . | CASSRSTGFHNEQFF | TGTGCCAGCAGCCGCAGTACAGGCTTCCACAATGAGCAGTTCTTC
TRBJ1-1 | few | TRBV19 | . | CASSRETGNTEAFF | TGTGCCAGTAGTAGGGAGACAGGGAACACTGAAGCTTTCTTT
TRBJ2-5 | . | TRBV10-3 | . | CAISGQEYQETQYF | TGTGCCATCAGTGGGCAGGAATACCAAGAGACCCAGTACTTC
TRBJ2-7 | few | TRBV7-6 | TRBD1 | CASSLGGTGAYEQYF | TGTGCCAGCAGCTTAGGCGGGACAGGGGCCTACGAGCAGTACTTC
TRBJ1-4 | few | TRBV21-1 | . | CASSKGALKKNKLFF | TGTGCCAGCAGCAAAGGGGCCTTAAAGAAGAATAAGCTGTTTTTT
TRBJ2-3 | . | TRBV11-2 | TRBD2 | CASSLLAGGTDTQYF | TGTGCCAGCAGCTTATTGGCGGGGGGCACCGATACGCAGTATTTT
TRBJ2-1 | . | TRBV11-3 | . | CASSLSDSNEQFF | TGTGCCAGCAGCTTGAGCGACAGCAATGAGCAGTTCTTC
TRBJ1-2 | many | TRBV14 | TRBD1 | CASSETGKGYGYTF | TGTGCCAGCAGCGAGACAGGGAAGGGCTACGGCTACACCTTC
TRBJ2-5 | once | TRBV6-5 | TRBD2 | CASSYTSGVREQYF | TGTGCCAGCAGTTACACTAGCGGGGTACGTGAGCAGTACTTC
TRBJ2-1 | . | TRBV7-2 | . | CASSLEREQFF | TGTGCCAGCAGCTTGGAGCGTGAGCAGTTCTTC
TRBJ2-5 | . | TRBV25-1 | . | CASSEWRTAYQETQYF | TGTGCCAGCAGTGAATGGAGGACCGCGTACCAAGAGACCCAGTACTTC
TRBJ2-3 | few | TRBV5-1 | . | CASSPEGFADTQYF | TGCGCCAGCAGCCCGGAGGGATTCGCAGATACGCAGTATTTT
TRBJ1-6 | many | TRBV5-1 | TRBD1 | CASSAGQAKSPLHF | TGCGCCAGCAGCGCTGGACAGGCAAAATCACCCCTCCACTTT
TRBJ2-7 | . | TRBV7-9 | . | CASSLLAYEQYF | TGTGCCAGCAGCTTACTAGCCTACGAGCAGTACTTC
TRBJ1-1 | few | TRBV4-2 | . | CASSYDRNTEAFF | TGTGCCAGCAGTTACGACAGGAACACTGAAGCTTTCTTT
TRBJ2-5 | . | TRBV18 | TRBD2 | CASSPPQGGSETQYF | TGTGCCAGCTCACCACCTCAGGGAGGGTCAGAGACCCAGTACTTC
TRBJ1-5 | few | TRBV7-9 | . | CASSLGDYSNQPQHF | TGTGCCAGCAGCTTAGGCGACTATAGCAATCAGCCCCAGCATTTT
TRBJ1-3 | . | TRBV10-2 | . | CASTSWGPGNTIYF | TGCGCCAGCACCTCGTGGGGCCCTGGAAACACCATATATTTT
TRBJ2-5 | . | TRBV7-2 | . | CASSARETQYF | TGTGCCAGCAGCGCCCGGGAGACCCAGTACTTC
TRBJ2-1 | many | TRBV5-1 | . | CASSLLTPQWDEQFF | TGCGCCAGCAGCTTGTTGACTCCCCAGTGGGATGAGCAGTTCTTC
TRBJ2-5 | . | TRBV7-9 | TRBD1 | CASSRTRGQGEETQYF | TGTGCCAGCAGCCGTACTAGGGGACAGGGGGAGGAGACCCAGTACTTC
TRBJ2-1 | few | TRBV29-1 | TRBD1 | CSLSGTGKDNEQFF | TGCAGCTTATCCGGGACAGGGAAGGACAATGAGCAGTTCTTC
TRBJ2-5 | . | TRBV7-9 | TRBD1 | CASSMTGSEETQYF | TGTGCCAGCAGCATGACAGGGTCCGAAGAGACCCAGTACTTC
TRBJ1-6 | . | TRBV5-5 | . | CASSSNRPNSPLHF | TGTGCCAGCAGCTCGAACAGACCTAATTCACCCCTCCACTTT
TRBJ1-2 | . | TRBV18 | TRBD1 | CASSRTELDRAGGYTF | TGTGCCAGCTCACGAACCGAATTGGACAGGGCTGGTGGCTACACCTTC
TRBJ2-7 | few | TRBV7-2 | TRBD1 | CASSSLGTGVYEQYF | TGTGCCAGCAGCTCCCTGGGGACAGGCGTCTACGAGCAGTACTTC